Described below is a single TCR beta chain sequence and its context. Its matching antigen is unknown. This entry is derived from a study of neoadjuvant anti-PD-1 for oral cavity cancer. Study as a whole: Patients without progression received a fourth nivolumab dose around day 43, then surgical resection on days 50-56.

General observations from the study: Post-nivolumab, blood T cell clonality was significantly elevated in non-responders.

Clones were read by immunoSEQ multiplex PCR, and TCRdb kept only the in-frame ones, dropping some. This table holds about 15,000 clones, over 65% found once. J gave up 10 bases and V 4 bases, and 11 bases lay outside the gene matches. Germline V CDR1 and CDR2: LNHDA, SQIVND (reference sequence). The CDR3 sequence is 16 residues long. Blood cells were analyzed directly, without culture or expansion. The clonotype was recovered from a person aged 35-80 years with oral cavity squamous cell carcinoma. The J gene is TRBJ1-6, the V gene TRBV19, with 9 bases fitting TRBD1. The source material was PBMCs, sampled before nivolumab (anti-PD-1) treatment. Written as DNA, the CDR3 is TGTGCCAGTAGTACCTCCGGGACAGGGAAAAGATCACCCCTCCACTTT. Translated: CASSTSGTGKRSPLHF.